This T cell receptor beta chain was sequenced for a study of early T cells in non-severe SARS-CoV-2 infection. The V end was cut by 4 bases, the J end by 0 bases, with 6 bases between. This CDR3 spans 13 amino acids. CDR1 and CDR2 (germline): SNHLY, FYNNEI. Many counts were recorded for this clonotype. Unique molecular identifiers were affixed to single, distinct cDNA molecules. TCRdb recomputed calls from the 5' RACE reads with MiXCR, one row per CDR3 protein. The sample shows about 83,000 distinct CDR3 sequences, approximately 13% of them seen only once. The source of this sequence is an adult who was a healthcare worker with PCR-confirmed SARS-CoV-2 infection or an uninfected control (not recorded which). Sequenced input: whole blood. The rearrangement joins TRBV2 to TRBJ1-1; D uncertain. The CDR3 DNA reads TGTGCCAGCAGTGTAGGGTTGAACACTGAAGCTTTCTTT. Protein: CASSVGLNTEAFF.